The present entry profiles one T cell receptor beta chain with its context. The sample originates from a study of blood T cell repertoires in COVID-19. The protocol was immunoSEQ multiplex PCR, while the TCRdb copy is restricted to in-frame clones and leaves out a portion. Altogether tens of thousands of clones are present, around three quarters being singletons, with the ten largest covering 40% to 60%. Looked up from germline, CDR1 is SGHTA and CDR2 is FQGNSA. This CDR3 is built from 14 residues. Trimming removed 3 bases from V and 4 bases from J, with 12 bases in between. The J gene is TRBJ2-5, the V gene TRBV7-2, with D perhaps TRBD1 (5 bases). This TCR was recovered from a human donor in a cohort sampled during active COVID-19. The sample consisted of peripheral blood. CDR3 protein: CASSLGLRAETQYF. CDR3 DNA sequence: TGTGCCAGCAGCTTGGGGCTAAGGGCAGAGACCCAGTACTTC. Variable domain in full (rest from reference TRBV7-2 and TRBJ2-5): GAGVSQSPSNKVTEKGKDVELRCDPISGHTALYWYRQSLGQGLEFLIYFQGNSAPDKSGLPSDRFSAERTGGSVSTLTIQRTQQEDSAVYLCASSLGLRAETQYFGPGTRLLVL.